Detailed here is one T cell receptor beta chain. This clonotype came up a few times. Its target antigen remains unknown. Base qualities are not recorded, but no much larger clone differs from it by a single base. The sample is drawn from a study of T-cell memory formation after mild COVID-19 (dated by TCRdb to about 2021). Describing the broader study: TCR sequence clusters from the two donors were largely donor specific. The cohort comprised two young, previously healthy adult volunteers, one female and one male. In a couple of donors, T-cell clones that expanded and contracted after mild COVID-19 were followed by sequencing TCRalpha and TCRbeta repertoires longitudinally. On the study overall, not on this receptor specifically: Only two mild cases were covered in the study, and larger cohorts including severe cases with pre-infection samples were considered necessary. From day 15 to 85, contracting clones showed balanced CD4/CD8 phenotypes, whereas a second wave of clones that expanded from day 15 to 37 leaned towards CD4+. Some responding clones were found in pre-infection memory, which suggests that pre-existing cross-reactive memory T cells took part in the SARS-CoV-2 response. Contracting CD4+ clones were found mainly in CM and EM memory subsets, while CD8+ clones were enriched in EMRA. The second-wave clones that peaked on day 37 were not confirmed to be SARS-CoV-2 specific.

Ficoll-Paque density gradient centrifugation was used to isolate PBMCs. TCRdb shows the sequencer as Illumina NovaSeq 6000. cDNA libraries for TCRalpha and TCRbeta were prepared by 5'RACE using constant-segment primers, with sample barcodes and unique molecular identifiers added. RNA was extracted from every sample with Trizol reagent. Library amplification was performed in two PCR steps, and a second sample barcode and Illumina TruSeq adapters were introduced in the second step. Sequencing of libraries was performed on an Illumina NovaSeq with 2 x 150 bp paired-end reads. The published analysis was carried out like this. With migec v1.2.7, reads were demultiplexed and then collapsed into UMI-guided consensus sequences. Using mixcr v2.1.11, the UMI consensuses were aligned to TRA and TRB V and J templates and assembled into clonotypes. A clonotype was counted as expanded or contracted only when both edgeR and NoisET called the clonotype significant, with the noise models trained on biological replicates. For edgeR calls, the thresholds were a false discovery rate-adjusted p below 0.01 and a log2 fold-change of 1. As an exploratory analysis of dynamics, max-normalized trajectories of the 1000 most abundant clonotypes were examined by PCA with hierarchical clustering. Each responding clone was given a CD4 or CD8 phenotype based on the CD4+ and CD8+ repertoires, which had been sequenced separately. TCRdb reworked the public reads: Q25 trimming with fastp, MiXCR clone assembly, productive beta chains retained. Merged by CDR3 protein, the rows form single entries marked with the most common genes and DNA. TCRdb's processing, not the authors', yielded these V and J calls. The sample data list approximately 570,000 distinct CDR3 sequences, and 18% of these were observed just once. The ten biggest clones cover around 12% of the sample.

V is cut back by 4 bases and J by 4 bases, with 7 bases in the junction unmatched. The germline V gene (reference sequence) provides CDR1 SGHKS and CDR2 YYEKEE. The CDR3 starts with the cysteine, ends with the phenylalanine, and has 14 residues. Kept here is only the CDR3 DNA, which spans 42 bases and is read in frame from base 1. The V and J genes are TRBV5-5 and TRBJ2-7, and 8 bases in between align with TRBD1. Sequences were obtained from PBMCs or a T cell subset sorted from them (not recorded which). The sequence derives from an adult woman who had mild COVID-19 (a few samples of this study predate the infection). The sample titles of this study are shuffled in the database, so cell type and time point are left out; the donor was told from shared clones. The CDR3 region reads CASSQDRVMYEQYF. The nucleotide sequence is given as TGTGCCAGCAGCCAGGACAGGGTCATGTACGAGCAGTACTTC.